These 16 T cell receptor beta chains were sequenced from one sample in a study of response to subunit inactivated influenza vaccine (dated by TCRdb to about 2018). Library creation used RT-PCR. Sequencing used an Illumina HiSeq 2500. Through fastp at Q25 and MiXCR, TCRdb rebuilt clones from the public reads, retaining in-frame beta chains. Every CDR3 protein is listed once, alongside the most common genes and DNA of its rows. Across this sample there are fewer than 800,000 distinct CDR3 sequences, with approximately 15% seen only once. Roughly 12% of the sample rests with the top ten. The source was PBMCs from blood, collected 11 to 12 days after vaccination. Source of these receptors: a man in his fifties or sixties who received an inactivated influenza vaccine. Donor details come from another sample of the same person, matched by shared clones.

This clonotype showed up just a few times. The CDR3 DNA sequence: TGCAGCGTTGAAAACAGGGGATCCTACGAGCAGTACTTC. Its translation is CSVENRGSYEQYF. The chain has TRBV29-1 and TRBJ2-7, with 7 bases that match TRBD1. CDR1 SQVTM and CDR2 ANQGSEA come from the germline V gene. The trim removed 2 bases at V and 1 base at J, leaving 2 bases unmatched. This CDR3 comprises 13 residues.

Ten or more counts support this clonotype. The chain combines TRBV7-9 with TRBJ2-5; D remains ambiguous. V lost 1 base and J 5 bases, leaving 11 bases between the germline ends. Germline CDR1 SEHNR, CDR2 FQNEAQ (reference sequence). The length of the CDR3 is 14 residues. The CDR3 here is CASSLGTGPETQYF. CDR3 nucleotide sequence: TGTGCCAGCAGCTTAGGGACGGGTCCGGAGACCCAGTACTTC.

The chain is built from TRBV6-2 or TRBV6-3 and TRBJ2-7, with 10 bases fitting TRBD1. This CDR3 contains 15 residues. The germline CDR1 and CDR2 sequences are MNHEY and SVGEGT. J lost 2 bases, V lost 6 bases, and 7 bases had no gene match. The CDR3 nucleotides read TGTGCCAGCAGCCAGAGGACAGGGGGTGCCTACGAGCAGTACTTC. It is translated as CASSQRTGGAYEQYF.

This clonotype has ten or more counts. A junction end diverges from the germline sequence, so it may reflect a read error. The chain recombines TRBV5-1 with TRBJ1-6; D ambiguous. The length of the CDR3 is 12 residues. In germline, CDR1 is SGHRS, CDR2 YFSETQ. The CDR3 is CASSLDNSPLHF. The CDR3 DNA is TGTGCCAGCAGCTTAGATAATTCACCCCTCCACTTT.

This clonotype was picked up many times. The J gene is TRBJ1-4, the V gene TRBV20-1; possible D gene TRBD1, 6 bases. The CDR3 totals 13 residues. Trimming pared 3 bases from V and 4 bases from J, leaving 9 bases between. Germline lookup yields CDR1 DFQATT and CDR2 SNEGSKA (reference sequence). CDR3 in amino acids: CSASQGYNEKLFF. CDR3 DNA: TGCAGTGCTAGCCAGGGGTATAATGAAAAACTGTTTTTT.

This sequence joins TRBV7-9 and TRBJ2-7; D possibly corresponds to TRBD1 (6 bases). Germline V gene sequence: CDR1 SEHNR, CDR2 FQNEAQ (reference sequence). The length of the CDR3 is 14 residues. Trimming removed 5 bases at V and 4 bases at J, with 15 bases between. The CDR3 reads CASSATGHTYEQYF. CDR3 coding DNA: TGTGCCAGCAGCGCCACGGGACACACTTACGAGCAGTACTTC.

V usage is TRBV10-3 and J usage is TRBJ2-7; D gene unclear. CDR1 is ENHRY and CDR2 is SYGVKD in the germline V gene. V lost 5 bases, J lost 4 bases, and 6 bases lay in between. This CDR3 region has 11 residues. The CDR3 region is CAISLGYEQYF. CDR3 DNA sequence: TGTGCCATCAGTCTCGGGTACGAGCAGTACTTC.

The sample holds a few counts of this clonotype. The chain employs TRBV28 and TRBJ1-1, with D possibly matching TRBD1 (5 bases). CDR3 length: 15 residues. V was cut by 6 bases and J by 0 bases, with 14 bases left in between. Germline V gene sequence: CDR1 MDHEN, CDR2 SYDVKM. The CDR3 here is CASSDSTAMNTEAFF. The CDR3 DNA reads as TGTGCCAGCAGCGACTCGACAGCCATGAACACTGAAGCTTTCTTT. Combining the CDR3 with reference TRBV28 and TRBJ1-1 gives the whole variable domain DVKVTQSSRYLVKRTGEKVFLECVQDMDHENMFWYRQDPGLGLRLIYFSYDVKMKEKGDIPEGYSVSREKKERFSLILESASTNQTSMYLCASSDSTAMNTEAFFGQGTRLTVV.

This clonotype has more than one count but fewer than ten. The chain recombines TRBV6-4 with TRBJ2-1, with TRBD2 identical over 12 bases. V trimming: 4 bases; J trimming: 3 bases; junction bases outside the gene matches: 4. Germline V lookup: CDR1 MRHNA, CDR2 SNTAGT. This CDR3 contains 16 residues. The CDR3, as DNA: TGTGCCAGCAGTGTCCCGGGACTAGCGGGCTACAATGAGCAGTTCTTC. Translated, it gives CASSVPGLAGYNEQFF.

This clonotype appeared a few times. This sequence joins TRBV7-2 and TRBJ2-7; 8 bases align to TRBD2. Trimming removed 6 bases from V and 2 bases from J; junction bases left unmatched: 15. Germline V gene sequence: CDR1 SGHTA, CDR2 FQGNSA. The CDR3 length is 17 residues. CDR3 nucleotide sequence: TGTGCCAGCAGTCCGTTGTCTAGCGGGCTCAAAACCTACGAGCAGTACTTC. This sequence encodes CASSPLSSGLKTYEQYF.

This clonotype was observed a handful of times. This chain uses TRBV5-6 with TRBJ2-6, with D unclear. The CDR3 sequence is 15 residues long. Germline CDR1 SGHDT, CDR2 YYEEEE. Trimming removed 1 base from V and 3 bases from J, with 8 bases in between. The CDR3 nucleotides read TGTGCCAGCAGCTTGAAAGGCGGTGGGGCCAACGTCCTGACTTTC. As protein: CASSLKGGGANVLTF.

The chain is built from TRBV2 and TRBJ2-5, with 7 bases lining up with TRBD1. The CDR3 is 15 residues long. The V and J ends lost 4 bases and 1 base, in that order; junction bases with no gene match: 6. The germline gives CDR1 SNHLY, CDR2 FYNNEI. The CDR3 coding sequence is TGTGCCAGCAGTGTAAGGCAGGGGGTCCAAGAGACCCAGTACTTC. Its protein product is CASSVRQGVQETQYF.

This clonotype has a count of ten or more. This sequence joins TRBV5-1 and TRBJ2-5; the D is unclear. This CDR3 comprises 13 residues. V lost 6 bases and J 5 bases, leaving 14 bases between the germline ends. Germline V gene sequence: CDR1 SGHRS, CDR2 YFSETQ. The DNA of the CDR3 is TGCGCCAGCAAGAATCCAGTAATGGAGACCCAGTACTTC. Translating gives CASKNPVMETQYF.

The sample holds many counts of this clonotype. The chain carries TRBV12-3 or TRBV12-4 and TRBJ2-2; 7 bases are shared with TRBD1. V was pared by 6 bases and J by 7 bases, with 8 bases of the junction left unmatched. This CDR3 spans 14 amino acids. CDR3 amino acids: CASSPLQGNGELFF. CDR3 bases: TGTGCCAGCAGCCCCCTACAGGGGAACGGGGAGCTGTTTTTT.

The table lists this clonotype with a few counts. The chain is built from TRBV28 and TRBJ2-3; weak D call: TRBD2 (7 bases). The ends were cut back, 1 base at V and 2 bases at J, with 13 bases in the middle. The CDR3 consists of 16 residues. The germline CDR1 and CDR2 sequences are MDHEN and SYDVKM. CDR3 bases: TGTGCCAGCAGTTTATTAGGGGGGGGGCCCACAGATACGCAGTATTTT. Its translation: CASSLLGGGPTDTQYF. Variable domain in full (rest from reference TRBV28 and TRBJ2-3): DVKVTQSSRYLVKRTGEKVFLECVQDMDHENMFWYRQDPGLGLRLIYFSYDVKMKEKGDIPEGYSVSREKKERFSLILESASTNQTSMYLCASSLLGGGPTDTQYFGPGTRLTVL.

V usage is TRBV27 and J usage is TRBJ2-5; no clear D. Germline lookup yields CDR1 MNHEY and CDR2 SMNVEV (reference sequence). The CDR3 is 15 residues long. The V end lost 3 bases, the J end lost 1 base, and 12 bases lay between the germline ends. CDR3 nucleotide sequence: TGTGCCAGCAGTTTTAGTTTTGGTTTCCAAGAGACCCAGTACTTC. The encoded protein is CASSFSFGFQETQYF.